The 3 T cell receptor beta chains below were found in one sample sequenced in a study of cytomegalovirus exposure and HLA in healthy donors. 60 Vbeta and 13 Jbeta primers were used in PCR. Clones were read by immunoSEQ multiplex PCR, and TCRdb kept only the in-frame ones, dropping some. In the table there are some 98,000 clones, roughly 70% of which are singletons. Sequenced material: PBMCs. All receptors derive from a middle-aged man in good health and CMV-seronegative.

The chain couples TRBV29-1 to TRBJ2-7; no clear D gene. The CDR3 is made up of 13 amino acids. The germline V gene encodes CDR1 SQVTM and CDR2 ANQGSEA. The ends were cut back, 4 bases at V and 2 bases at J, with 12 bases in the middle. The CDR3 reads CSVVAGSTYEQYF. DNA of the CDR3: TGCAGCGTTGTCGCAGGATCGACCTACGAGCAGTACTTC.

The J gene is TRBJ1-6, the V gene TRBV7-9; 7 nucleotides agree with TRBD1. V was clipped by 5 bases and J by 5 bases; unmatched bases: 3. The CDR3 has 14 residues. Germline loops: CDR1 SEHNR, CDR2 FQNEAQ (reference sequence). The CDR3 here is CASSLGQNNSPLHF. The CDR3, as DNA: TGTGCCAGCAGCCTGGGACAGAATAATTCACCCCTCCACTTT.

The chain joins TRBV13 to TRBJ2-3; D remains unclear. CDR3 size: 15 residues. Germline assignment: CDR1 PRHDT and CDR2 FYEKMQ (reference sequence). The ends were cut back, 6 bases at V and 0 bases at J, with 13 bases in the middle. CDR3 sequence reads: CASSLSTRSTDTQYF. Here the CDR3 DNA reads TGTGCCAGCAGTTTATCCACGAGAAGCACAGATACGCAGTATTTT.